This record looks at one TCR beta chain sequence and its context. This record belongs to a study of blood T cell repertoires in COVID-19. As for the study in general: The origin of the acute and convalescent COVID-19 samples was the United States, Italy and Spain. PBMCs, B-cell-depleted T cells, or T cells provided the cDNA or gDNA that made up the material.

As handled by the study authors: Amplified reference gene primers provided the basis for estimating nucleated cell counts. Data came from immunoSEQ multiplex PCR; TCRdb stores just in-frame clones and leaves some out. The V and J calls and clone size come from that table; D and trimming were worked out from the DNA. The sample holds 150,000 to 200,000 clones; roughly 90% are singletons and the top ten take 0.5% to 0.6%. Germline V gene sequence: CDR1 MNHEY, CDR2 SMNVEV (reference sequence). V gave up 3 bases and J gave up 7 bases, with 15 bases separating them. The CDR3 sequence is 14 residues long. Material: peripheral blood. This rearrangement joins TRBV27 to TRBJ2-5; D may be TRBD1 (5 bases). This TCR derives from a man aged 45-60 years with acute or convalescent COVID-19. The CDR3 DNA follows: TGTGCCAGCAGTTTTGGGGCTCCCCCAATGACCCAGTACTTC. Translation gives CASSFGAPPMTQYF.